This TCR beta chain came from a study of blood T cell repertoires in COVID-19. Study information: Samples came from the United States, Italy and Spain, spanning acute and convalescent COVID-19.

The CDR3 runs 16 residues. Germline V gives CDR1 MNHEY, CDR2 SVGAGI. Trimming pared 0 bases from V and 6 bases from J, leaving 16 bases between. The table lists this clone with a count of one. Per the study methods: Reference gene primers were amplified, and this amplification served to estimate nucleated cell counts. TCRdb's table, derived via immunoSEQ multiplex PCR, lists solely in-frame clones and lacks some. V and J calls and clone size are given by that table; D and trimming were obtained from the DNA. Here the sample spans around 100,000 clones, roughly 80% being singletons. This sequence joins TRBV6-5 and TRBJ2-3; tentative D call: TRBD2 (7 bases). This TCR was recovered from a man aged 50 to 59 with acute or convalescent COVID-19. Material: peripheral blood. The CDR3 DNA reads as TGTGCCAGCAGTTACTCTAAGGGGGGGCCAGGGGATACGCAGTATTTT. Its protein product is CASSYSKGGPGDTQYF.